Detailed here is one TCR beta chain. Its matching antigen is unknown. These data are taken from a study of CD4 T cells in relation to SARS-CoV-2 and coronaviruses. Study-wide points: In approximately 70% of donors, memory CD4+ clonotypes crossrecognized SARS-CoV-2 and at least one common cold coronavirus spike.

Before the COVID-19 pandemic, during about 2011-2019, CD4+ T cells were taken from unexposed donors. The cells were cultured for about ten days before CD4+ T cells were isolated. Testing used SARS-CoV-2 S/N and four cold-coronavirus spikes on unexposed-donor CD4+ T cells, cells permitting. TCRdb's table, derived via immunoSEQ multiplex PCR, lists solely in-frame clones and lacks some. Of 16,000 or so clones in the sample, around 77% were seen once. This CDR3 spans 15 amino acids. V shed 0 bases and J 6 bases; nucleotides not matched to a gene: 8. CDR1 is MGHRA and CDR2 is YSYEKL in the germline V gene.

The sequence derives from a human donor in good health. The sequenced material came from CD4+ T cells from PBMCs, cultured in vitro. The chain carries TRBV4-1 and TRBJ2-7, with 7 bases that match TRBD1. The CDR3 region is CASSQEVTGDSEQYF. The CDR3 DNA is TGCGCCAGCAGCCAAGAAGTTACAGGGGACAGCGAGCAGTACTTC.